The next 23 T cell receptor beta chains were all read from a single sample in a study of regulatory T cells in long-lasting Graves disease. Time point denoted: newly diagnosed GD, antithyroid drugs for less than 3 months. RNA from PBMCs was the source of the TCR library. Arm-PCR of CDR3 regions and iRepertoire HTBI primers were the basis on which TCR beta libraries were built. TCRdb ran MiXCR on the multiplex PCR reads and lists one entry per CDR3 protein. The sample holds fewer than 550,000 distinct CDR3 sequences, more than 15% seen once. The same data also contributed to another study, on T cells in Graves' hyperthyroidism and ophthalmopathy.

The source material was peripheral blood mononuclear cells (PBMCs), sampled at new diagnosis, from a patient treated with antithyroid drugs. The receptors originated from a woman in her forties or fifties with Graves disease.

The table lists this clonotype with many counts. The genes are TRBV20-1 and TRBJ1-1, with D unresolved. Per germline, CDR1 DFQATT and CDR2 SNEGSKA (reference sequence). This CDR3 region has 12 residues. V was cut by 3 bases and J by 1 base, with 6 bases left in between. The CDR3 reads CSASSQNTEAFF. The CDR3 DNA is TGCAGTGCTAGTTCCCAGAACACTGAAGCTTTCTTT.

This clonotype was seen at least ten times. Here the CDR3 reads CASSLEARRTDTQYF. For the CDR3, the DNA is TGTGCCAGCAGCTTAGAGGCTAGGAGGACAGATACGCAGTATTTT. This chain links TRBV11-2 with TRBJ2-3; possibly TRBD2 for D (5 bases). Germline V gene data show CDR1 as SGHAT and CDR2 as FQNNGV. V was clipped by 0 bases and J by 3 bases, with 10 bases between them. The CDR3 has 15 amino acids.

This clonotype has a handful of counts. The CDR3 is CASSSTGTGHETQYF. The DNA of the CDR3 is TGTGCCAGTAGTTCCACCGGGACAGGGCATGAGACCCAGTACTTC. The gene calls are TRBV19 and TRBJ2-5, with 9 bases identical to TRBD1. CDR3 size: 15 residues. Trimming removed 5 bases from V and 5 bases from J; junction bases left unmatched: 9. Germline CDR1 LNHDA, CDR2 SQIVND (reference sequence). Full variable domain (remainder filled in from reference TRBV19 and TRBJ2-5): DGGITQSPKYLFRKEGQNVTLSCEQNLNHDAMYWYRQDPGQGLRLIYYSQIVNDFQKGDIAEGYSVSREKKESFPLTVTSAQKNPTAFYLCASSSTGTGHETQYFGPGTRLLVL.

Notes on this clonotype: With a much larger clone just one base away, this may be a read error. The V gene is TRBV6-1, the J gene TRBJ1-5; D is unclear. CDR1 is MNHNS, CDR2 SASEGT, per germline. This CDR3 has 15 amino acids. The CDR3 DNA reads as TGTGCCAGCACCATGGCGGGGAATAGCAGTCAGCCCCAGCATTTT. Translating it yields CASTMAGNSSQPQHF.

This clonotype has a count of ten or more. The junction and the germline gene differ at one end; a read error may be behind it. The V gene is TRBV5-1, the J gene TRBJ1-1; a possible D gene is TRBD1 (6 bases). The CDR3 extends over 12 amino acids. Germline V gene data show CDR1 as SGHRS and CDR2 as YFSETQ. CDR3 in amino acids: CASSQGYTEAFF. The CDR3, as DNA: TGTGCCAGCAGCCAGGGGTACACTGAAGCTTTCTTT. Together with reference TRBV5-1 and TRBJ1-1, the CDR3 gives the full variable domain: KAGVTQTPRYLIKTRGQQVTLSCSPISGHRSVSWYQQTPGQGLQFLFEYFSETQRNKGNFPGRFSGRQFSNSRSEMNVSTLELGDSALYLCASSQGYTEAFFGQGTRLTVV.

The gene calls are TRBV7-2 and TRBJ2-1, with D possibly being TRBD2 (6 bases). Germline CDR1 is SGHTA and CDR2 is FQGNSA. Trimming stripped 0 bases from V and 10 bases from J, with 13 bases between. This CDR3 is 14 amino acids long. DNA of the CDR3: TGTGCCAGCAGCTTAGCTAGGAGGGGATGGGAGCAGTTCTTC. Translating gives CASSLARRGWEQFF.

This clonotype came up many times. The V gene is TRBV12-3 or TRBV12-4, the J gene TRBJ2-7; possibly TRBD1 or TRBD2 for D (5 bases each). Trimming left V 3 bases short and J 5 bases short, with 17 bases between. The CDR3 extends over 15 amino acids. Written as DNA, the CDR3 is TGTGCCAGCAGTTTTGTTGGTCAGGGTAGCGACGAGCAGTACTTC. Protein product: CASSFVGQGSDEQYF.

The V gene is TRBV2, the J gene TRBJ1-2; no firm D call. V shed 9 bases and J shed 4 bases, with 21 bases lying between them. Germline CDR1 SNHLY, CDR2 FYNNEI. This CDR3 region has 15 residues. CDR3 in amino acids: CARELENFRIYGYTF. DNA for the CDR3: TGTGCCAGAGAATTAGAGAACTTTAGAATCTATGGCTACACCTTC.

Remarks on this clonotype: Relative to the germline gene, one junction end is altered; a read error may explain this. The J gene is TRBJ2-7, the V gene TRBV18; D not certain. CDR1 and CDR2 from the germline V gene are KGHSH and LQKENI. The length of the CDR3 is 14 residues. The CDR3 bases are TGTGCCAGCTCACCTGCAACCGGGCCCTACGAGCAGCACTTC. Residues: CASSPATGPYEQHF.

The chain couples TRBV7-3 to TRBJ2-5; 9 bases fit TRBD1. Unmatched junction bases numbered 6, after V lost 5 bases and J lost 5 bases. This CDR3 is built from 14 residues. Germline values: CDR1 SGHTA, CDR2 FQGTGA. CDR3 coding DNA: TGTGCCAGCAGCCCAGGGACAGGGCTTGAGACCCAGTACTTC. Translation gives CASSPGTGLETQYF.

This clonotype was counted a few times. The rearrangement uses TRBV19 and TRBJ1-2; tentatively, D is TRBD1 (5 bases). The CDR3 has 14 amino acids. The germline V gene encodes CDR1 LNHDA and CDR2 SQIVND (reference sequence). The V end lost 5 bases, the J end lost 4 bases, and 14 bases lay between the germline ends. CDR3 amino acids: CASSGAGMVYGYTF. The CDR3 DNA follows: TGTGCCAGTAGTGGGGCAGGGATGGTCTATGGCTACACCTTC.

The chain has TRBV6-1 and TRBJ1-5; 7 positions agree with TRBD1. From germline, CDR1 is MNHNS and CDR2 SASEGT. V trimming: 8 bases; J trimming: 0 bases; junction bases outside the gene matches: 13. This CDR3 contains 17 residues. The CDR3 is CASSHILDRYSNQPQHF. DNA for the CDR3: TGTGCCAGCTCCCATATCCTGGACAGGTATAGCAATCAGCCCCAGCATTTT.

This clonotype was counted a few times. The V and J genes are TRBV3-1 and TRBJ2-1; 8 bases map to TRBD1. With V trimmed by 4 bases and J by 10 bases, 15 bases remained unmatched. Germline CDR1 LGHDT, CDR2 YNNKEL (reference sequence). The CDR3 extends over 16 amino acids. The CDR3 DNA reads TGTGCCAGCAGCCGCAGAGATGGGCAGGGGGCGAGAGAGCAGTTCTTC. It translates to CASSRRDGQGAREQFF.

This clonotype was observed a few times. V is TRBV6-6 and J is TRBJ2-7; D perhaps matches TRBD1 (5 bases). CDR3 size: 15 residues. The germline gives CDR1 MNHNY, CDR2 SVGAGI (reference sequence). With 0 bases removed from V and 2 bases from J, the gap between germline ends came to 11 bases. The CDR3 nucleotides read TGTGCCAGCAGTTACTCGAGACAGAGAGCCTACGAGCAGTACTTC. Translation: CASSYSRQRAYEQYF.

This chain uses TRBV7-9 with TRBJ2-2; 7 nucleotides align to TRBD2. Germline trimming cut 4 bases from V and 4 bases from J; bases unmatched to any gene: 6. The length of the CDR3 is 15 residues. The germline V gene encodes CDR1 SEHNR and CDR2 FQNEAQ (reference sequence). The DNA for the CDR3 is TGTGCCAGCAGCTCAGGACTAGGTGGCACCGGGGAGCTGTTTTTT. As protein: CASSSGLGGTGELFF.

This clonotype was observed a handful of times. It is likely a read error, because the conserved phenylalanine at the end of the CDR3 is missing. The rearrangement links TRBV30 to TRBJ1-1; 7 bases are shared with TRBD1. From germline, CDR1 is GTSNPN and CDR2 SVGIG (reference sequence). The CDR3 contains 11 residues. After removal of 5 bases from V and 5 bases from J, the junction contained 2 bases not matched to a gene. For the CDR3, the DNA is TGTGCCTGGTTCAGGGGGACTGAAGCTTTCTCT. Its protein is CAWFRGTEAFS.

This clonotype showed up many times. The chain uses TRBV12-3 or TRBV12-4 and TRBJ1-1; the D gene is possibly TRBD1 (5 bases). This CDR3 region has 15 residues. Trimming cost V 4 bases and J 5 bases, with 17 bases left between them. CDR3 amino acids: CASSWGLGGETEAFF. Written as DNA, the CDR3 is TGTGCCAGCAGTTGGGGACTGGGGGGGGAGACTGAAGCTTTCTTT.

This clonotype showed up just a few times. The rearrangement joins TRBV5-4 to TRBJ1-2; 7 nucleotides agree with TRBD1. This CDR3 is built from 14 residues. Germline V gives CDR1 SGHNT, CDR2 YYREEE (reference sequence). V lost 3 bases to trimming and J lost 4 bases; unmatched junction nucleotides: 6. CDR3 sequence (DNA): TGTGCCAGCAGCTCGCCGACAGGGATCTATGGCTACACCTTC. Protein: CASSSPTGIYGYTF.

The V call is TRBV24-1, the J call TRBJ2-3; TRBD2 might be the D (5 bases). Germline values: CDR1 KGHDR, CDR2 SFDVKD. Trimming cost V 4 bases and J 4 bases, with 14 bases left between them. This CDR3 has 15 amino acids. CDR3 in DNA: TGTGCCACCAGTGAGGCGGCGGACTGGGCAGATACGCAGTATTTT. Translated, it gives CATSEAADWADTQYF.

The CDR3 DNA reads TGTGCCAGCAGGGAGACTTCGGGACAGACACCCTCTAACTATGGCTACACCTTC. This sequence encodes CASRETSGQTPSNYGYTF. The genes are TRBV6-1 and TRBJ1-2, with TRBD1 matching over 7 bases. Trimming took 6 bases from V and 0 from J; bases not matched to a gene: 16. CDR1 is MNHNS, CDR2 SASEGT, per germline. The CDR3 contains 18 residues.

This clonotype occurred a few times. The gene calls are TRBV7-2 and TRBJ2-2, with D unresolved. The CDR3 spans 14 residues. Looked up from germline, CDR1 is SGHTA and CDR2 is FQGNSA. The V end was cut by 4 bases, the J end by 7 bases, with 13 bases between. The chain's CDR3 is CASSSWASLGELFF. The CDR3 DNA reads as TGTGCCAGCAGCTCGTGGGCCTCTCTCGGGGAGCTGTTTTTT.

The chain carries TRBV4-1 and TRBJ2-3; D may correspond to TRBD1 or TRBD2 (5 bases each). CDR1 MGHRA and CDR2 YSYEKL come from the germline V gene. This CDR3 region has 16 residues. Trimming took 0 bases from V and 5 from J, leaving 15 bases between them. The CDR3 reads CASSQDQEGLVDTQYF. In DNA, the CDR3 is TGCGCCAGCAGCCAAGATCAAGAGGGGCTCGTAGATACGCAGTATTTT.

This clonotype was seen only a few times. J is TRBJ1-1 and V is TRBV27; D unclear. The CDR3 is made up of 15 amino acids. CDR1 and CDR2 from the germline V gene are MNHEY and SMNVEV (reference sequence). V was pared by 8 bases and J by 4 bases, with 20 bases between. The CDR3 spells CASPRATRCGTEAFF. The DNA for the CDR3 is TGTGCCAGCCCCCGAGCGACAAGGTGCGGCACTGAAGCTTTCTTT.